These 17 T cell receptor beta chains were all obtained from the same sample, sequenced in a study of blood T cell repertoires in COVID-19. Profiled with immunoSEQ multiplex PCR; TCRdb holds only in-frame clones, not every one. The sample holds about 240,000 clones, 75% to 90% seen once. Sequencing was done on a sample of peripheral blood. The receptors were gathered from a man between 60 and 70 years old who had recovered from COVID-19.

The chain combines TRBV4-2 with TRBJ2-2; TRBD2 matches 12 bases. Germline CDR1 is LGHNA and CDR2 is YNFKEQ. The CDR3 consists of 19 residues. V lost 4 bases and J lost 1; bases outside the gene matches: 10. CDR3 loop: CASSLRTRLAGVNTGELFF. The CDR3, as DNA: TGTGCCAGCAGCCTCAGAACGCGACTAGCGGGGGTGAACACCGGGGAGCTGTTTTTT.

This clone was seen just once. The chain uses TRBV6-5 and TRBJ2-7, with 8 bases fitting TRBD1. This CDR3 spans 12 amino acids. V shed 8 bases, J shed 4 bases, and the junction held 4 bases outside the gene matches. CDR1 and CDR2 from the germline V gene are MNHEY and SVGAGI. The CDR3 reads CASGDRGYEQYV. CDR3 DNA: TGTGCCAGCGGAGACAGGGGTTACGAGCAGTACGTC.

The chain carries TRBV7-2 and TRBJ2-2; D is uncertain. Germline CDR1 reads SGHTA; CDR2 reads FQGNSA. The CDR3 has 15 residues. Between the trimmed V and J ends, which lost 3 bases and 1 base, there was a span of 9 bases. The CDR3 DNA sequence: TGTGCCAGCAGCTTTTTGAGTTTGAACACCGGGGAGCTGTTTTTT. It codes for CASSFLSLNTGELFF.

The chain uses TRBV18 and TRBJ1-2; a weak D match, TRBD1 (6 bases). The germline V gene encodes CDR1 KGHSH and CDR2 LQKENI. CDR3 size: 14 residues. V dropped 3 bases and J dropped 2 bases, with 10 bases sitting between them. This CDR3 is CASSPYQGNYGYTF. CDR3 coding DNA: TGTGCCAGCTCACCTTACCAGGGGAACTATGGCTACACCTTC. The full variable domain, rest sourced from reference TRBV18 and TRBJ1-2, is NAGVMQNPRHLVRRRGQEARLRCSPMKGHSHVYWYRQLPEEGLKFMVYLQKENIIDESGMPKERFSAEFPKEGPSILRIQQVVRGDSAAYFCASSPYQGNYGYTFGSGTRLTVV.

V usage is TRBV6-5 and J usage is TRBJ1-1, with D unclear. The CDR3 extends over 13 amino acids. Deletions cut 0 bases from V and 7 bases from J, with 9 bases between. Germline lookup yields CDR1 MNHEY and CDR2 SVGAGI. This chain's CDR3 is CASSYSQNLEAFF. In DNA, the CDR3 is TGTGCCAGCAGTTACTCACAGAATCTTGAAGCTTTCTTT.

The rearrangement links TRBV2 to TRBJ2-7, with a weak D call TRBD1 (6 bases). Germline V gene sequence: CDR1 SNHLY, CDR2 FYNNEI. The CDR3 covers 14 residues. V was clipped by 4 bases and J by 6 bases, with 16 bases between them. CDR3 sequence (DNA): TGTGCCAGCAGTGTGGTACAGGGCACGGCCGAGCAGTACTTC. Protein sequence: CASSVVQGTAEQYF.

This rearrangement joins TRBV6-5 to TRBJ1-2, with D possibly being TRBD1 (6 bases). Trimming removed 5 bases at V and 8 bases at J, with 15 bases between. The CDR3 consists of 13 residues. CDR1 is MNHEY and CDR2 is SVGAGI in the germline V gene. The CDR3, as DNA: TGTGCCAGCAGTCGCGGGCCGGGACAAGGCTACACCTTC. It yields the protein CASSRGPGQGYTF.

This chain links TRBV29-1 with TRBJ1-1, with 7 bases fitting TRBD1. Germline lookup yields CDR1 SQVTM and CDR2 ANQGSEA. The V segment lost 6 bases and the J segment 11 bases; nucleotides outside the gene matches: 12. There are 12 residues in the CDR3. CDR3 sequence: CSVHTQGLLAFF. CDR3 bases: TGCAGCGTCCACACACAGGGGCTATTGGCTTTCTTT.

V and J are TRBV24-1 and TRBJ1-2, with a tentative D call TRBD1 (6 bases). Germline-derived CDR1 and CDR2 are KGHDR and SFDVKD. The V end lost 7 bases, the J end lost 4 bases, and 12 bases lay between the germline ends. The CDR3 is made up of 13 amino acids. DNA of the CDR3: TGTGCCACCAGGGAGACAGGTACCTATGGCTACACCTTC. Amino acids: CATRETGTYGYTF.

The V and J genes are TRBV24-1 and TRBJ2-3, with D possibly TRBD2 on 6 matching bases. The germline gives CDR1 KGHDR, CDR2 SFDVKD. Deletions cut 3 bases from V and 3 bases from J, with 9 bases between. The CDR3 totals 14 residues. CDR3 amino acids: CATSDGSGTDTQYF. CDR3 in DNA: TGTGCCACCAGTGATGGTAGCGGTACAGATACGCAGTATTTT.

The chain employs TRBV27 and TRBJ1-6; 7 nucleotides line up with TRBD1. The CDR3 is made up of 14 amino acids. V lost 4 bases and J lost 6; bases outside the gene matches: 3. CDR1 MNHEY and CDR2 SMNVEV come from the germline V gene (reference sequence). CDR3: CASSSQGVNSPLHF. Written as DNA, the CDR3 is TGTGCCAGCAGTTCTCAGGGGGTTAATTCACCCCTCCACTTT.

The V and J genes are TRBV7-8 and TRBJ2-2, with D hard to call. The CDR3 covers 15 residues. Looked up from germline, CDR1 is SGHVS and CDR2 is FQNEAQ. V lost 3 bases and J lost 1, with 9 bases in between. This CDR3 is CASSFTTGNTGELFF. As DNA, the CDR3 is TGTGCCAGCAGCTTTACTACGGGGAACACCGGGGAGCTGTTTTTT.

The CDR3 sequence: CASSFDQSVVYGYTF. The CDR3 coding sequence is TGCGCCAGCAGCTTCGATCAGTCTGTGGTCTATGGCTACACCTTC. The V gene is TRBV5-1, the J gene TRBJ1-2; D not certain. Germline values: CDR1 SGHRS, CDR2 YFSETQ. The CDR3 runs to 15 residues. With 2 bases removed from V and 4 bases from J, the gap between germline ends came to 15 bases. The whole variable domain, filled in from reference TRBV5-1 and TRBJ1-2, reads KAGVTQTPRYLIKTRGQQVTLSCSPISGHRSVSWYQQTPGQGLQFLFEYFSETQRNKGNFPGRFSGRQFSNSRSEMNVSTLELGDSALYLCASSFDQSVVYGYTFGSGTRLTVV.

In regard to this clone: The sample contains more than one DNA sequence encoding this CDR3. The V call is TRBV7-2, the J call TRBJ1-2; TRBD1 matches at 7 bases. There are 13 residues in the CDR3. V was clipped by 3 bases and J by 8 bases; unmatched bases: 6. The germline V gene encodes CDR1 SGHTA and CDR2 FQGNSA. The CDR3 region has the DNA TGTGCCAGCAGCTTGAGACAGGGATACGGCTACACCTTC. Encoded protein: CASSLRQGYGYTF.

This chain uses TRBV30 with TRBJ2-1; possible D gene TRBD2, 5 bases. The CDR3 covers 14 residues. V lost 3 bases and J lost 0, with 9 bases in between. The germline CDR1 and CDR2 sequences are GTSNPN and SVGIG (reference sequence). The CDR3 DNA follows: TGTGCCTGGAGGGAGGTACTCTCCTACAATGAGCAGTTCTTC. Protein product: CAWREVLSYNEQFF. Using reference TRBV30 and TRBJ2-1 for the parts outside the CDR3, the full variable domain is SQTIHQWPATLVQPVGSPLSLECTVEGTSNPNLYWYRQAAGRGLQLLFYSVGIGQISSEVPQNLSASRPQDRQFILSSKKLLLSDSGFYLCAWREVLSYNEQFFGPGTRLTVL.

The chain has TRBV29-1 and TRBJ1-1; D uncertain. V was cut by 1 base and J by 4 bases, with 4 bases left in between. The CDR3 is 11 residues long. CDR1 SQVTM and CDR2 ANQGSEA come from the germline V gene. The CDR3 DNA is TGCAGCGTTGAAGTATTCACTGAAGCTTTCTTT. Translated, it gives CSVEVFTEAFF.

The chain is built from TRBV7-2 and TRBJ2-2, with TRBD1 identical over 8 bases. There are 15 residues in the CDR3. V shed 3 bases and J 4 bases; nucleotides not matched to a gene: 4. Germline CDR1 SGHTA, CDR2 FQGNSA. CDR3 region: CASSFVTGGTGELFF. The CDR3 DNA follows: TGTGCCAGCAGCTTTGTAACAGGGGGCACCGGGGAGCTGTTTTTT. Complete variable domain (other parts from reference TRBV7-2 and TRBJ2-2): GAGVSQSPSNKVTEKGKDVELRCDPISGHTALYWYRQSLGQGLEFLIYFQGNSAPDKSGLPSDRFSAERTGGSVSTLTIQRTQQEDSAVYLCASSFVTGGTGELFFGEGSRLTVL.